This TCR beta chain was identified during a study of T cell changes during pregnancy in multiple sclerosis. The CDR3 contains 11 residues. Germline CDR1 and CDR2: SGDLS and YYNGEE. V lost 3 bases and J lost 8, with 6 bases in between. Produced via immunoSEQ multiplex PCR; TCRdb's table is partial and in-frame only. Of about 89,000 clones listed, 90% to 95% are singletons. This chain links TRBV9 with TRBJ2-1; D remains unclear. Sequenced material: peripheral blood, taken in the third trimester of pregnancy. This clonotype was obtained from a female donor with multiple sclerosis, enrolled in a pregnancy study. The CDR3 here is CASSGSDEQFF. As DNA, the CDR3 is TGTGCCAGCAGCGGCTCGGATGAGCAGTTCTTC.